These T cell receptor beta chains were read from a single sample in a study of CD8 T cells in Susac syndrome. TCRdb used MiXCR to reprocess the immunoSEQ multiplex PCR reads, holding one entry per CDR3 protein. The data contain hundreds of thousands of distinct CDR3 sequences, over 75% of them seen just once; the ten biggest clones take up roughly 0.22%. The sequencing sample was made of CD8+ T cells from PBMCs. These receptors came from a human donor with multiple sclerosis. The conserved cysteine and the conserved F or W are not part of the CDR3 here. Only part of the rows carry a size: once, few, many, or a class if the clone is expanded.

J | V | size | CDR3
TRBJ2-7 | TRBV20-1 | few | SARGQLTREQY
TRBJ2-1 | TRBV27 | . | ASSFISGRVGNEQF
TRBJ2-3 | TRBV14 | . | ASSLSYSGRTDTQY
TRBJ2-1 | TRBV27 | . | ATRVAGAPGDEQF
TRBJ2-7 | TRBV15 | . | ATSGVTGGAEQY
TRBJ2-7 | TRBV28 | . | ASRHGQAYEQY
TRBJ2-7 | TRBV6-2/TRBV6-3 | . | ASRPLLGLAEPGEQY
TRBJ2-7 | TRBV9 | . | ASSTHRDGSYEQY
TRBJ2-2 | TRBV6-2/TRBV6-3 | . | ASSYLSGELF
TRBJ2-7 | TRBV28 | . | ASGLGTSYEQY
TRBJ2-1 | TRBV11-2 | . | ASSLEVPRNEQF
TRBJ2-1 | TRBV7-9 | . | ASTRPQGASDNEQF
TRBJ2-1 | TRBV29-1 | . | SGYLAVSYNEQF
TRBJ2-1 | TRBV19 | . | ASSIDRGLAGGGSYNEQF
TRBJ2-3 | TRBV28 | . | ASSLRGGITDTQY
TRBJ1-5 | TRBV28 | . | ARGGALSDNQPQH
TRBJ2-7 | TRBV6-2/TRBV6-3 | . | ASTPPGSYEQY
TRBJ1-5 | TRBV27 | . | ASSPFRASNQPQH
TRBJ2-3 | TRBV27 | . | ASSWGTDTQY
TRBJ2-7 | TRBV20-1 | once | SARAPSGRGYYEQY
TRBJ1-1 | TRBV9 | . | ASSAGRLFLGGNTEAF
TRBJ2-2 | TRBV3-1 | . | ASSQGAPLTGELF
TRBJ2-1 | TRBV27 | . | ASTGTDVYNEQF
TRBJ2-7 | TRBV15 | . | ATSRDDLSADSYEQY
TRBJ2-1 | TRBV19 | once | ASSIGQGARNEQF
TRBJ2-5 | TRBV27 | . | ASAWGKGKTQY
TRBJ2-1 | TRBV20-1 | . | SAVGTSLTYNEQF
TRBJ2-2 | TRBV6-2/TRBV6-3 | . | ASSLPTGRELF
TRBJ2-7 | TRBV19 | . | ASSPPVQEGTYEQY
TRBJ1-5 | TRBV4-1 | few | ASSQNPYGWQPQH
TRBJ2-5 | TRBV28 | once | ASNLDRVQETQY
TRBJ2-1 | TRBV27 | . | ASSHDPLGGEYNEQF
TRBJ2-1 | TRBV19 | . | ASKALAGAYNEQF
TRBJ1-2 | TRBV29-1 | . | SVEEGLIYGYT
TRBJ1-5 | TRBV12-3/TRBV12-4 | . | ASSGDRGSNQPQH
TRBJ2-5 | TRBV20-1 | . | SARSSGIDPGGETQY
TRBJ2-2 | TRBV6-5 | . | ASSYRGSTGELF
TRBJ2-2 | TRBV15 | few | ATERRVEGQRGNTGELF
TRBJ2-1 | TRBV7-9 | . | ASSLTTSGVYNEQF
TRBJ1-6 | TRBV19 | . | ASSTLDSNNSPLH
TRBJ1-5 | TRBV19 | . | ASTVSRPSQTLSNQPQH
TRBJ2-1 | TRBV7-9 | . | ASSLGWTEDNEQF
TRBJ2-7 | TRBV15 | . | ATSRGAGLAFDEQY
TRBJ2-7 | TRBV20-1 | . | SARDRRGFYEQY
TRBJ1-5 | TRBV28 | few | ASSLPDSNQPQH
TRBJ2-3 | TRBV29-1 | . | SVAGTSGDTDTQY
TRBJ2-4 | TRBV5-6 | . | ASSLGAQGAIDIQY
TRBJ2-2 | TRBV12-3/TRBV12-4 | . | ASSSGQATGELF
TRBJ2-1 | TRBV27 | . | ASSGGPDEQF
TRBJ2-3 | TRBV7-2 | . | ASRNPWAGGPVDTQY
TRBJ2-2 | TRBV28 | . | ASSSLRTGELF
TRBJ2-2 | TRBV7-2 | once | ASSLNLGGLTPNTGELF
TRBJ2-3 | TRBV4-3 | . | ASSQDDLVADTQY
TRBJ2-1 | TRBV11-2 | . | ASSFELLKF
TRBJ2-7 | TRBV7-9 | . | ASSPTDGDYEQY
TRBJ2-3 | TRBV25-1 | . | ASSERGFTDTQY
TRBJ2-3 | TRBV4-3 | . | ASSQLAGVFGTQY
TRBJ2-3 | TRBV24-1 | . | ATSDLGGRTDTQY
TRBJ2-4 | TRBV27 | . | ASSGLTDLAKNIQY